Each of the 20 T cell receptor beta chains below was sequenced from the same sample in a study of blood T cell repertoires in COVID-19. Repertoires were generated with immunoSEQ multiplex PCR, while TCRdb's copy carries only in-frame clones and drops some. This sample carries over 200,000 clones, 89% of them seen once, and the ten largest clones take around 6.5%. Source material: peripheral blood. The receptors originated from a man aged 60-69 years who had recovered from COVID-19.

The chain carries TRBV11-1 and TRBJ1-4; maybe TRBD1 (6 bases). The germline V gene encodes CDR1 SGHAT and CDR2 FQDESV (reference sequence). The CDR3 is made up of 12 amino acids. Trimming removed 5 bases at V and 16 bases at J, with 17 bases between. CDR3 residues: CASSLGSGTRFF. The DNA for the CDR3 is TGTGCCAGCAGCCTTGGGTCCGGGACACGGTTTTTT.

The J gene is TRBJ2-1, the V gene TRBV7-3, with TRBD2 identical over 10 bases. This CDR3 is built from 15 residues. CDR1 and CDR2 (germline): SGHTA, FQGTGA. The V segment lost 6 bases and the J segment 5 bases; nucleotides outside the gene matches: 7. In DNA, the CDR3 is TGTGCCAGCAGACCAGGGGGACTAGCGAACAATGAGCAGTTCTTC. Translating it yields CASRPGGLANNEQFF.

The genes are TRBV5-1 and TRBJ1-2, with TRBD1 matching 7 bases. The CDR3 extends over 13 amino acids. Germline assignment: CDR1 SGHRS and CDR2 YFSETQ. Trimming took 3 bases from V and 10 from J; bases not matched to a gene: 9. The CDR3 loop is CASSSGQAQNYTF. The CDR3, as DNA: TGCGCCAGCAGCTCCGGACAGGCTCAAAACTACACCTTC.

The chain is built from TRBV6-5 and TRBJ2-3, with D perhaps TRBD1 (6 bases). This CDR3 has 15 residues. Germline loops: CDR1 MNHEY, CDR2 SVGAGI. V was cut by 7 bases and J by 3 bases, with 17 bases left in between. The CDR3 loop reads CASTYPTGSTDTQYF. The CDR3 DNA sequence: TGTGCCAGCACCTATCCGACAGGTTCTACAGATACGCAGTATTTT.

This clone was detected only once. CDR3 loop: CASGTSGGTEQFF. The CDR3, as DNA: TGTGCCAGCGGTACTAGCGGGGGGACCGAGCAGTTCTTC. The rearrangement uses TRBV2 and TRBJ2-1; 12 bases map to TRBD2. The V and J ends lost 8 bases and 10 bases, in that order; junction bases with no gene match: 6. The V gene's germline CDR1 is SNHLY and CDR2 FYNNEI. This CDR3 is 13 amino acids long.

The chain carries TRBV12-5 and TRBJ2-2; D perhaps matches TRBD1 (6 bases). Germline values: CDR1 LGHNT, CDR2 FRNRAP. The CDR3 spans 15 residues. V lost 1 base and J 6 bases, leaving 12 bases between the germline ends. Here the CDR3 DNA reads TGTGCTAGTGGTTTGGAAACAGGGATAGCCGGGGAGCTGTTTTTT. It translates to CASGLETGIAGELFF.

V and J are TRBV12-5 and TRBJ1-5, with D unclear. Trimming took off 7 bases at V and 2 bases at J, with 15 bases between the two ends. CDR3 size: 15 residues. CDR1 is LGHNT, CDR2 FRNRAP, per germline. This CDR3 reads CASAQAQGGNQPQHF. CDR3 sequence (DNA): TGTGCTAGTGCCCAGGCCCAAGGTGGCAATCAGCCCCAGCATTTT.

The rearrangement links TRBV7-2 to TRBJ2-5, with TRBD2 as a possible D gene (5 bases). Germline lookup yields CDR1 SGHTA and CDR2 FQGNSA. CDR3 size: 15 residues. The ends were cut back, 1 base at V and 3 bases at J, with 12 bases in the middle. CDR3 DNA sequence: TGTGCCAGCAGCTTAGGTCGGGCGGGTAAAGAGACCCAGTACTTC. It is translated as CASSLGRAGKETQYF.

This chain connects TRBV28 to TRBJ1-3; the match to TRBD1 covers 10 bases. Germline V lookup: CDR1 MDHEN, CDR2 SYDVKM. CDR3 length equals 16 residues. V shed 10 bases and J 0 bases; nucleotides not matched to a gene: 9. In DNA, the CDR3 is TGTGCCACCCGGACAGGGGGAATTCACTCTGGAAACACCATATATTTT. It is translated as CATRTGGIHSGNTIYF. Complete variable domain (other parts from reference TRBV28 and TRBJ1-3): DVKVTQSSRYLVKRTGEKVFLECVQDMDHENMFWYRQDPGLGLRLIYFSYDVKMKEKGDIPEGYSVSREKKERFSLILESASTNQTSMYLCATRTGGIHSGNTIYFGEGSWLTVV.

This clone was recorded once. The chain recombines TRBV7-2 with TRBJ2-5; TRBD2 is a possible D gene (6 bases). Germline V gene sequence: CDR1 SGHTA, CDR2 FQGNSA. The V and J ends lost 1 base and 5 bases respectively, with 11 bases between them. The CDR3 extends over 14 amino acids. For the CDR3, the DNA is TGTGCCAGCAGCTTAGTTTGGGGGAGGGAGACCCAGTACTTC. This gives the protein CASSLVWGRETQYF.

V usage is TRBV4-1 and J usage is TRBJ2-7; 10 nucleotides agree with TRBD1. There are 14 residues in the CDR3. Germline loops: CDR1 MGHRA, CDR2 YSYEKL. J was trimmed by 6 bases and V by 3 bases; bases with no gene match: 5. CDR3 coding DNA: TGCGCCAGCAGCCACCGGACAGGGGGAGGCGAGCAGTACTTC. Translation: CASSHRTGGGEQYF.

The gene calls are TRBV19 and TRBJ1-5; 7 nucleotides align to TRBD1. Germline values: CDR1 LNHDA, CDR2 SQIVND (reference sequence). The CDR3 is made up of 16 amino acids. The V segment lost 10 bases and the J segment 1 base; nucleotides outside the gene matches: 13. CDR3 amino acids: CATQWSPTGSNQPQHF. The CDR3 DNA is TGTGCCACCCAATGGTCGCCGACAGGGAGCAATCAGCCCCAGCATTTT.

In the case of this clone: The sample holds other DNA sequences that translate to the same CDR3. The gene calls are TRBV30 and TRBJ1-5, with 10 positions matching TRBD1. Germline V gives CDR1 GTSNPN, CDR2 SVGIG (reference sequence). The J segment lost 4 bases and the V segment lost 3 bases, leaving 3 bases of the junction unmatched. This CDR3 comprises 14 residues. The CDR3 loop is CAWSPDRGNQPQHF. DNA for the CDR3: TGTGCCTGGAGCCCGGACAGGGGGAATCAGCCCCAGCATTTT.

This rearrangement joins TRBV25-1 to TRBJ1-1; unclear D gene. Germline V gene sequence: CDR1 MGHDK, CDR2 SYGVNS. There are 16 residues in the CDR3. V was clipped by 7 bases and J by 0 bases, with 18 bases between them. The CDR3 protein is CASKTSFSGLNTEAFF. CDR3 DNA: TGTGCCAGCAAGACATCTTTTAGCGGGTTGAACACTGAAGCTTTCTTT.

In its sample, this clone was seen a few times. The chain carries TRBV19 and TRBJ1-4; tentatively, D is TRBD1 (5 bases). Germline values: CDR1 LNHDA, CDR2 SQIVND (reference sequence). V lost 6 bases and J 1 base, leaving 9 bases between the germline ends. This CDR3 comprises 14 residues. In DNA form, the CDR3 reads TGTGCCAGTAGATACGGGGGAACTAATGAAAAACTGTTTTTT. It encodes CASRYGGTNEKLFF.

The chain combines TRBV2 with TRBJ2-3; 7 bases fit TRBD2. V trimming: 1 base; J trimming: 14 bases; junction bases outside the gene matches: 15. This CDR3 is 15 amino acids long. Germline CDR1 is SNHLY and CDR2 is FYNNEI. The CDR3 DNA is TGTGCCAGCAGTGAAGTGTCTGGGGGGGAACGGAGCGGGTATTTT. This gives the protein CASSEVSGGERSGYF.

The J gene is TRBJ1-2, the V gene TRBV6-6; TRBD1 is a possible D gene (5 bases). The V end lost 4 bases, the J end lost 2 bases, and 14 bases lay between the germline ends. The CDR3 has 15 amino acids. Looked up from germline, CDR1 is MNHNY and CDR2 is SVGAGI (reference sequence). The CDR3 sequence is CASSFYPTVNYGYTF. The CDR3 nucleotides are TGTGCCAGCAGTTTCTACCCGACAGTCAACTATGGCTACACCTTC.

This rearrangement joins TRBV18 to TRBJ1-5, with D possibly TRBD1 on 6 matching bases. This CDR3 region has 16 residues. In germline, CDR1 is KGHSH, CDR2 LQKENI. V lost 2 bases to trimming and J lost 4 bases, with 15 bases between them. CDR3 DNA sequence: TGTGCCAGCTCACCAGGTCGTGGACAGTTAAATCAGCCCCAGCATTTT. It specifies CASSPGRGQLNQPQHF.

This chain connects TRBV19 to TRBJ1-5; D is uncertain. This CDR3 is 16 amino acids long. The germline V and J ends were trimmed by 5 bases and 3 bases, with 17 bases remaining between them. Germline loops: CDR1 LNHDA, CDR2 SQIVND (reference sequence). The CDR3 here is CASSGATGSLNQPQHF. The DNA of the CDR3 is TGTGCCAGTAGTGGAGCGACCGGGAGCCTCAATCAGCCCCAGCATTTT.

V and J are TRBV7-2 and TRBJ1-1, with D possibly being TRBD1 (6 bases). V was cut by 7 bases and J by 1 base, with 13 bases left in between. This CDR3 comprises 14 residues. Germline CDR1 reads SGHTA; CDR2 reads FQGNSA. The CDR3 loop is CASTLGARNTEAFF. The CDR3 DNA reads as TGTGCCAGCACCCTGGGGGCTCGGAACACTGAAGCTTTCTTT.